This TCR beta chain was recorded in a study of CD8 T cells in Susac syndrome. TEMRA cells were FACS-enriched, and CD8+ and CD4+ T cells were isolated negatively. CDR3 length: 12 amino acids. Unmatched junction bases numbered 3, after V lost 3 bases and J lost 5 bases. Germline V CDR1 and CDR2: DFQATT, SNEGSKA (reference sequence). RNA, at about 0.45 to 1 ug, was reverse transcribed with random hexamers. Amplification of TCR beta CDR3 spanned 54 Vbeta and 13 Jbeta via immunoSEQ multiplex PCR. Each CDR3 protein is one row after TCRdb ran MiXCR on the immunoSEQ multiplex PCR reads. The sample lists 210,000 or so distinct CDR3 sequences; about 94% were seen once.

Sequencing was performed on CD4+ T cells from PBMCs. The sequence derives from a human donor with Susac syndrome. The chain uses TRBV20-1 and TRBJ1-2, with 7 bases identical to TRBD1. CDR3 DNA: TGCAGTGCTAGGACAGGGCGGTATGGCTACACCTTC. Translation gives CSARTGRYGYTF.